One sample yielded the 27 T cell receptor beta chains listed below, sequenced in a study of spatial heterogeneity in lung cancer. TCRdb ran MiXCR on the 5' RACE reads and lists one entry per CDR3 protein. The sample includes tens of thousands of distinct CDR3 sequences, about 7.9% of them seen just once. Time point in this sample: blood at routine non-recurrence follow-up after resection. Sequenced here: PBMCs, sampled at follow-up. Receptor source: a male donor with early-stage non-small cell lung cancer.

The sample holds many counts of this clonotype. This CDR3 is CASSWGQGAEQYF. The CDR3, as DNA: TGTGCCAGCAGTTGGGGTCAGGGGGCGGAGCAGTACTTC. The rearrangement links TRBV6-6 to TRBJ2-7; 8 bases are shared with TRBD1. The germline V gene encodes CDR1 MNHNY and CDR2 SVGAGI (reference sequence). The CDR3 loop spans 13 amino acids. With 4 bases clipped from V and 7 bases from J, the junction kept 6 bases outside the gene matches.

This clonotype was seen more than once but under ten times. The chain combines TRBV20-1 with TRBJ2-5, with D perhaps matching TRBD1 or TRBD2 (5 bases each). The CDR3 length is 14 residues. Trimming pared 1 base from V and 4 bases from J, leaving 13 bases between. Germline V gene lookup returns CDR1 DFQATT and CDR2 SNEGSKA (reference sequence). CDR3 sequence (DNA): TGCAGTGCTAGAGCCAACCCGGGGCCAGAGACCCAGTACTTC. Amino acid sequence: CSARANPGPETQYF.

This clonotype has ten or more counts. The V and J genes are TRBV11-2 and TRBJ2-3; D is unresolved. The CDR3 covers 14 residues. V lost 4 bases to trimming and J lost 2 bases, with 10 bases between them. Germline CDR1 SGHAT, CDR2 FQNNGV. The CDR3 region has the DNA TGTGCCAGCAGCTACCAAGCCTCCACAGATACGCAGTATTTT. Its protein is CASSYQASTDTQYF.

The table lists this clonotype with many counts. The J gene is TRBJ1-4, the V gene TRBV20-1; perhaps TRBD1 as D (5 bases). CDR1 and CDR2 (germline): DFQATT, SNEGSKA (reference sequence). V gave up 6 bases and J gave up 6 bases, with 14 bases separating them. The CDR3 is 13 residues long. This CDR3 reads CSAGGRDDEKLFF. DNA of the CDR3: TGCAGTGCGGGGGGGAGGGATGATGAAAAACTGTTTTTT.

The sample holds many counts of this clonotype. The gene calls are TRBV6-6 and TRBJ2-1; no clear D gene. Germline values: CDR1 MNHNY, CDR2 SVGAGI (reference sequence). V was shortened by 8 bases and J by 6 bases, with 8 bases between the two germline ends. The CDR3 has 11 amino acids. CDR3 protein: CASLKLNEQFF. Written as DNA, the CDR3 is TGTGCCAGCCTTAAGCTCAATGAGCAGTTCTTC.

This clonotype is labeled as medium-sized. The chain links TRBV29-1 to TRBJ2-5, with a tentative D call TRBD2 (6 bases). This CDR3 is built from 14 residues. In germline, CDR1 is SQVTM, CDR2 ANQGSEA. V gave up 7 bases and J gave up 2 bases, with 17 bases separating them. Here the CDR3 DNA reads TGCAGCGCAGAGGGGCGCGGGATACAAGAGACCCAGTACTTC. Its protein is CSAEGRGIQETQYF.

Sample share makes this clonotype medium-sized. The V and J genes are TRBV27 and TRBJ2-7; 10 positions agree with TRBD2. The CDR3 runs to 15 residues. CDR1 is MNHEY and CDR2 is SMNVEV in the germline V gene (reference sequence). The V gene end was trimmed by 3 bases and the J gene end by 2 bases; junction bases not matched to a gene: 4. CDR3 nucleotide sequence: TGTGCCAGCAGTTTCTCTAGCGGGGGACCCTACGAGCAGTACTTC. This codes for CASSFSSGGPYEQYF.

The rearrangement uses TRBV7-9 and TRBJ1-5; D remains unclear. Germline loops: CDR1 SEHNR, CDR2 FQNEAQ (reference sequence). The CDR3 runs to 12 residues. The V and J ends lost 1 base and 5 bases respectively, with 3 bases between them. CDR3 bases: TGTGCCAGCAGCTTAGGAGATCAGCCCCAGCATTTT. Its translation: CASSLGDQPQHF.

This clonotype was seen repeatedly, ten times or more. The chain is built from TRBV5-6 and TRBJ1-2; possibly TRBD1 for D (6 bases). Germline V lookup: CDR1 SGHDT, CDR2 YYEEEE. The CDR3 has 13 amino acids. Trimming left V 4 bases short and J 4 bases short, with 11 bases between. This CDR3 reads CASSPTGGYGYTF. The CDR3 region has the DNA TGTGCCAGCAGCCCGACAGGAGGCTATGGCTACACCTTC. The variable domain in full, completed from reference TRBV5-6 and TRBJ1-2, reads DAGVTQSPTHLIKTRGQQVTLRCSPKSGHDTVSWYQQALGQGPQFIFQYYEEEERQRGNFPDRFSGHQFPNYSSELNVNALLLGDSALYLCASSPTGGYGYTFGSGTRLTVV.

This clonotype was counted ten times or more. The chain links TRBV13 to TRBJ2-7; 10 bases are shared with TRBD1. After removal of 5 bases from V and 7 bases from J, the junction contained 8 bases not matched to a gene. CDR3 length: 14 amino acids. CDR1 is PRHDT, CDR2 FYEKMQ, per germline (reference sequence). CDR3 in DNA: TGTGCCAGCAGCCCCCGACAGGGGGCGTGGGAGCAGTACTTC. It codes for CASSPRQGAWEQYF.

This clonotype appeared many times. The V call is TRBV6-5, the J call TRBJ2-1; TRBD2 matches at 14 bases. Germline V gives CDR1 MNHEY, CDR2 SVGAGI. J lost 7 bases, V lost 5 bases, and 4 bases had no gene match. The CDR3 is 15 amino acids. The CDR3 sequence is CASSPGLAGENEQFF. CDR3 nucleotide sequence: TGTGCCAGCAGTCCGGGACTAGCGGGGGAGAATGAGCAGTTCTTC.

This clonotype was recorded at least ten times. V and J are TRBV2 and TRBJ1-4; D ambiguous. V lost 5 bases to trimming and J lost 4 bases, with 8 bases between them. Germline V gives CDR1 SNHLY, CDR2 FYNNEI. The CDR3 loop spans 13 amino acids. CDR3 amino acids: CASSRARNEKLFF. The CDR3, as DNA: TGTGCCAGCAGTAGAGCGCGTAATGAAAAACTGTTTTTT.

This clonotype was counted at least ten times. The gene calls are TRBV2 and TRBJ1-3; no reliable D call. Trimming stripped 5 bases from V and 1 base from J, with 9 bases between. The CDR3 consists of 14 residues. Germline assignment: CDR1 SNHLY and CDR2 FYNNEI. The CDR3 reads CASSKDVSGNTIYF. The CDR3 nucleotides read TGTGCCAGCAGTAAGGATGTGTCTGGAAACACCATATATTTT. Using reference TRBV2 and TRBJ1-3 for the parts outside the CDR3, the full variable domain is EPEVTQTPSHQVTQMGQEVILRCVPISNHLYFYWYRQILGQKVEFLVSFYNNEISEKSEIFDDQFSVERPDGSNFTLKIRSTKLEDSAMYFCASSKDVSGNTIYFGEGSWLTVV.

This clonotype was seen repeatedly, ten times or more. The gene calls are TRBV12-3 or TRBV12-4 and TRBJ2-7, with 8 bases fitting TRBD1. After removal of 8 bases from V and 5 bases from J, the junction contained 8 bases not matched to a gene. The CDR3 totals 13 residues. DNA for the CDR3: TGTGCCAGCGGAACGACAGGGGTCCACGAGCAGTACTTC. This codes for CASGTTGVHEQYF.

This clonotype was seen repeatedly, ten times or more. The chain's CDR3 is CASSLLGTGAGYTF. CDR3 nucleotide sequence: TGTGCCAGCAGTTTATTGGGAACGGGCGCCGGCTACACCTTC. The rearrangement uses TRBV12-3 or TRBV12-4 and TRBJ1-2; D gene ambiguous. The CDR3 loop spans 14 amino acids. The V end was cut by 2 bases, the J end by 8 bases, with 15 bases between.

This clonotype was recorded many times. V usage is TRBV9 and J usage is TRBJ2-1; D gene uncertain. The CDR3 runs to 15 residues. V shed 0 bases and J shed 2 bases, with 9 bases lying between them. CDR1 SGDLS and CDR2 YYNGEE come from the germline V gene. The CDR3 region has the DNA TGTGCCAGCAGCGTAGCTGTGGCTACCTACAATGAGCAGTTCTTC. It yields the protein CASSVAVATYNEQFF.

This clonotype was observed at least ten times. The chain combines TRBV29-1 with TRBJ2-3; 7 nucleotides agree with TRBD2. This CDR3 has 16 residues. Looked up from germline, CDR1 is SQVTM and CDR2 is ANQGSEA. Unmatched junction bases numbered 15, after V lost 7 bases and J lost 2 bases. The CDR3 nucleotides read TGCAGCGCAAAACCTTTAGCGGGCTCTTTCACAGATACGCAGTATTTT. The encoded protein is CSAKPLAGSFTDTQYF.

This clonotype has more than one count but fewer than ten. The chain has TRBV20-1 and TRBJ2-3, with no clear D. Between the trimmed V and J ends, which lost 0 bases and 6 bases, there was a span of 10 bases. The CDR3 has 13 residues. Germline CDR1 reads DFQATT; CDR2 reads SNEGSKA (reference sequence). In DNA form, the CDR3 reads TGCAGTGCTAGAGAGGCTATCGGGGATACGCAGTATTTT. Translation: CSAREAIGDTQYF.

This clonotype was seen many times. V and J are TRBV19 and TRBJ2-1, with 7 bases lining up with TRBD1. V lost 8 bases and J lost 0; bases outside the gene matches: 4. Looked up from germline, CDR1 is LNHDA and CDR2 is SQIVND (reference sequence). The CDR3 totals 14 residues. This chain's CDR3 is CASSTGSSYNEQFF. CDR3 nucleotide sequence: TGTGCCAGTTCGACAGGGAGCTCCTACAATGAGCAGTTCTTC.

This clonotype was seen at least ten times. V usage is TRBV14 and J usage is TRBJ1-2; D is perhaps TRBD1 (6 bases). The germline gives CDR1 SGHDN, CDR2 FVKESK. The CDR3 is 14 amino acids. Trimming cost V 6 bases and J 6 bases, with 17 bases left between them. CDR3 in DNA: TGTGCCAGCAGTCGACAGGATCTGGGGGATGGCTACACCTTC. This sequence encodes CASSRQDLGDGYTF.

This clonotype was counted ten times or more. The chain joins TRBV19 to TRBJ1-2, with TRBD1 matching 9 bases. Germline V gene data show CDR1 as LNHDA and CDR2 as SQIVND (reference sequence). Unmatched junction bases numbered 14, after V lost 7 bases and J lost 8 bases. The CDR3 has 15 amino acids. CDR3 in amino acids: CASTGTGYGLGGYTF. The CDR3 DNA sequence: TGTGCCAGTACCGGGACAGGGTACGGGTTGGGAGGCTACACCTTC.

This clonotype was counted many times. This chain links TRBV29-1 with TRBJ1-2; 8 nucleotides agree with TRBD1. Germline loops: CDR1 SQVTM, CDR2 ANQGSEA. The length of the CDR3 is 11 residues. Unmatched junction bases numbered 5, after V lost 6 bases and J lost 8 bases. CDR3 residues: CSVRGRDGYTF. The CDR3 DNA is TGCAGCGTCAGGGGGCGGGACGGCTACACCTTC.

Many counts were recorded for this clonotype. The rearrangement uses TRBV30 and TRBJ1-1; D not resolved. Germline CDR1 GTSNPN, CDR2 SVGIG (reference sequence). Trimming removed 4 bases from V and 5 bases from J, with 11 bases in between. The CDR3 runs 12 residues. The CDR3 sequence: CAWTLSGTEAFF. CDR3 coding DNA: TGTGCCTGGACCTTAAGCGGGACTGAAGCTTTCTTT.

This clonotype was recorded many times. The CDR3 spells CASTREPLTDTQYF. Here the CDR3 DNA reads TGTGCCAGCACCCGGGAGCCCCTCACAGATACGCAGTATTTT. The gene calls are TRBV11-2 and TRBJ2-3; TRBD2 might be the D (6 bases). V was shortened by 7 bases and J by 2 bases, with 13 bases between the two germline ends. The CDR3 has 14 residues. Germline assignment: CDR1 SGHAT and CDR2 FQNNGV.

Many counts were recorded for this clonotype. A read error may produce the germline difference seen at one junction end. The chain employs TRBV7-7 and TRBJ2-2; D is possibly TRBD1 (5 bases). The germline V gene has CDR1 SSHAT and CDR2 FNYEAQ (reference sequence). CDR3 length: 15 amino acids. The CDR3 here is CASSFTGDNTGELFF. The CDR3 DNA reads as TGTGCTAGCAGCTTCACAGGAGACAACACCGGGGAGCTGTTTTTT.

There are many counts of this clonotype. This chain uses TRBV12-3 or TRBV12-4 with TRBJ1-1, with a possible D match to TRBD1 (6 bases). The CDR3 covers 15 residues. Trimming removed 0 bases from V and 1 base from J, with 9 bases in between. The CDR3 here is CASSLAGQSNTEAFF. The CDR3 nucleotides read TGTGCCAGCAGTTTAGCTGGACAGTCGAACACTGAAGCTTTCTTT.

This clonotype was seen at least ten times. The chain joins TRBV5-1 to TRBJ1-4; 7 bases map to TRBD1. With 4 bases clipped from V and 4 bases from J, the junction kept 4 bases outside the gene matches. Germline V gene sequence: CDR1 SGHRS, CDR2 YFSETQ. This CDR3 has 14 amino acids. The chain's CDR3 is CASSPGTVNEKLFF. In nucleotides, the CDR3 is TGCGCCAGCAGCCCGGGGACAGTTAATGAAAAACTGTTTTTT. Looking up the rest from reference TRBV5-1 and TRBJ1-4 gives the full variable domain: KAGVTQTPRYLIKTRGQQVTLSCSPISGHRSVSWYQQTPGQGLQFLFEYFSETQRNKGNFPGRFSGRQFSNSRSEMNVSTLELGDSALYLCASSPGTVNEKLFFGSGTQLSVL.